These T cell receptor beta chains were read from a single sample in a study of blood T cell repertoires in COVID-19. Generated by immunoSEQ multiplex PCR, the TCRdb table keeps only in-frame clones and is missing some. Counted here are some 240,000 clones, about 88% occurring once; the ten biggest clones make up roughly 4.5%. Sequencing was performed on peripheral blood. The receptors were sampled from a woman in her thirties or forties who had recovered from COVID-19. Both conserved end residues are part of each CDR3. The D gene is left open where the match is weak. The size entry is marked missing in some rows and otherwise reads once, few, many or a size class.

clone size,D gene,J gene,V gene,CDR3 length,CDR3 DNA,CDR3 protein
once,.,TRBJ1-4,TRBV5-1,15,TGCGCCAGCAGCTTAGTGGGGGCTACTAATGAAAAACTGTTTTTT,CASSLVGATNEKLFF
.,.,TRBJ2-1,TRBV14,14,TGTGCCACCCGTAAGCCCGCCTCCTACAATGAGCAGTTCTTC,CATRKPASYNEQFF
.,.,TRBJ2-3,TRBV4-1,16,TGCGCCAGCAGCCAAAACAGGGGGGGCGGCACAGATACGCAGTATTTT,CASSQNRGGGTDTQYF
.,TRBD1,TRBJ1-2,TRBV3-1/TRBV3-2,11,TGTGCCAGCAGCCGGGGGACAGCCAGTTTCTTC,CASSRGTASFF
.,.,TRBJ2-2,TRBV30,15,TGTGCCTGGAGAGTTCTGGAGCGCGACACCGGGGAGCTGTTTTTT,CAWRVLERDTGELFF
.,.,TRBJ1-3,TRBV28,13,TGTGCCCCGGCAGCGGGACGGAGAAACACCATATATTTT,CAPAAGRRNTIYF
.,.,TRBJ1-1,TRBV7-9,14,TGTGCCAGCAGTTGGAGGGGTGCGGACACTGAAGCTTTCTTT,CASSWRGADTEAFF
.,TRBD2,TRBJ2-1,TRBV6-5,15,TGTGCCACGCATGTGGGCGGGGGGTCCTACAATGAGCAGTTCTTC,CATHVGGGSYNEQFF
.,TRBD1,TRBJ1-5,TRBV19,13,TGTGCCAGTAGTGGGACAGGCTATCAGCCCCAGCATTTT,CASSGTGYQPQHF
.,.,TRBJ2-5,TRBV7-2,13,TGTGCCACCTCACAGGGACCAAAAGAGACCCAGTACTTC,CATSQGPKETQYF
once,TRBD1,TRBJ1-1,TRBV29-1,14,TGCAGCTCAGGACAGGGGGTGCTGAACACTGAAGCTTTCTTT,CSSGQGVLNTEAFF
.,.,TRBJ1-2,TRBV3-1/TRBV3-2,13,TGTGCCAGCAGCCGAGGACAGACTGATCGCTACACCTTC,CASSRGQTDRYTF
.,TRBD2,TRBJ2-5,TRBV6-2/TRBV6-3,15,TGTGCCAGCAGCACCTCACTAGCGCACCAAGAGACCCAGTACTTC,CASSTSLAHQETQYF
.,.,TRBJ1-1,TRBV5-6,13,TGTGCCAGCAGCTTGGACAGGGTCACTGAAGCTTTCTTT,CASSLDRVTEAFF
.,.,TRBJ2-2,TRBV2,13,TGTGCCAGCAGTGAAAGAGTGGCCGGGGAGCTGTTTTTT,CASSERVAGELFF
.,.,TRBJ2-2,TRBV10-3,13,TGTGCCACCGGAGTGGCAAACACCGGGGAGCTGTTTTTT,CATGVANTGELFF
.,.,TRBJ1-2,TRBV6-1,14,TGTGCCAGCAGTGAAATGAGGGTGCGGTATGGCTACACCTTC,CASSEMRVRYGYTF
once,.,TRBJ1-4,TRBV6-5,15,TGTGCCAGCAGTTACAATGGAGGTCGCAATGAAAAACTGTTTTTT,CASSYNGGRNEKLFF
.,TRBD1,TRBJ1-2,TRBV19,12,TGTGCCAGTAGTCTCGACAGGGATGGCTACACCTTC,CASSLDRDGYTF
.,TRBD2,TRBJ2-3,TRBV5-1,16,TGCGCCAGCAGCTTGAGCGGGGGGTCTTTCACAGATACGCAGTATTTT,CASSLSGGSFTDTQYF
.,.,TRBJ1-2,TRBV5-4,11,TGTGCCAGCAGCTCCGGAGGGGGCTACACCTTC,CASSSGGGYTF
.,.,TRBJ1-2,TRBV6-5,16,TGTGCCAGCAGTTCCCCCATGGCAGGGTGGGCATATAGCTACACCTTC,CASSSPMAGWAYSYTF
.,.,TRBJ1-1,TRBV5-4,16,TGTGCCAGCAGCTTGGGTCTTTCTCCAGGGACTACTGAAGCTTTCTTT,CASSLGLSPGTTEAFF
.,.,TRBJ2-3,TRBV6-4,16,TGTGCCAGCAGTAAGGGACTTGCCTCTAGCACAGATACGCAGTATTTT,CASSKGLASSTDTQYF
.,.,TRBJ2-4,TRBV5-1,14,TGCGCCAGCAGCTTCAGTAGCGGTTCAGACATTCAGTACTTC,CASSFSSGSDIQYF
.,TRBD1,TRBJ2-3,TRBV19,12,TGTGCCACAGGGGGTCAAGGAGATACGCAGTATTTT,CATGGQGDTQYF
.,.,TRBJ2-7,TRBV2,13,TGTGCCGGAGCGATCACAGGCTCCTACGAGCAGTACTTC,CAGAITGSYEQYF